Presented here are 26 T cell receptor beta chains from one specimen sequenced in a study of beta chain features in type 1 diabetes. Expressed TCRB transcripts were sequenced because the isolated RNA had all been reverse transcribed beforehand. Clones were sequenced by immunoSEQ multiplex PCR, and TCRdb holds only the in-frame ones, with some missing. Of 150,000 to 200,000 clones in the sample, approximately 8.7% were seen once. Which antigens these TCRs recognize remains unknown. Study observations and caveats: Among all four CD4+ subsets, Type 1 diabetes patients had TCRB CDR3s that were moderately but significantly shorter.

The sample was central memory CD4+ T cells from blood. These receptors came from a woman aged 25 to 45 with type 1 diabetes.

This clone was observed a few times. The V and J genes are TRBV7-9 and TRBJ2-7; tentatively, D is TRBD1 (6 bases). The CDR3 is 13 residues long. V lost 0 bases, J lost 4 bases, and 7 bases lay in between. Germline CDR1 SEHNR, CDR2 FQNEAQ (reference sequence). In DNA, the CDR3 is TGTGCCAGCAGCTTAGCACAGGGATACGAGCAGTACTTC. Translated, it gives CASSLAQGYEQYF.

This clone has just a few counts. The chain uses TRBV28 and TRBJ2-7, with D tentatively TRBD2 (6 bases). The length of the CDR3 is 15 residues. The germline V gene encodes CDR1 MDHEN and CDR2 SYDVKM. Trimming removed 4 bases at V and 3 bases at J, with 16 bases between. CDR3 bases: TGTGCCAGCAGTTCCCCCGGGGGTTGGCTCTACGAGCAGTACTTC. Protein: CASSSPGGWLYEQYF. Drawing the rest from reference TRBV28 and TRBJ2-7, the complete variable domain is DVKVTQSSRYLVKRTGEKVFLECVQDMDHENMFWYRQDPGLGLRLIYFSYDVKMKEKGDIPEGYSVSREKKERFSLILESASTNQTSMYLCASSSPGGWLYEQYFGPGTRLTVT.

This clone was recorded a few times. V is TRBV5-1 and J is TRBJ1-2, with 9 bases matching TRBD1. The CDR3 runs to 15 residues. Germline V lookup: CDR1 SGHRS, CDR2 YFSETQ. The J segment lost 4 bases and the V segment lost 5 bases, leaving 9 bases of the junction unmatched. Here the CDR3 reads CASRTGQGTGYGYTF. DNA for the CDR3: TGCGCCAGCAGAACCGGACAGGGGACGGGCTATGGCTACACCTTC.

This clone was counted a few times. This sequence joins TRBV11-2 and TRBJ2-1; TRBD1 aligns across 9 bases. This CDR3 comprises 16 residues. The J segment lost 9 bases and the V segment lost 3 bases, leaving 12 bases of the junction unmatched. Germline V gene lookup returns CDR1 SGHAT and CDR2 FQNNGV. The CDR3 DNA is TGTGCCAGCAGCTTGAACCAACAGGGGGCGCTGGGTGAGCAGTTCTTC. It specifies CASSLNQQGALGEQFF.

A few counts support this clone. The chain employs TRBV9 and TRBJ2-3; perhaps TRBD1 as D (6 bases). The CDR3 has 14 residues. Deletions cut 5 bases from V and 0 bases from J, with 10 bases between. Germline CDR1 is SGDLS and CDR2 is YYNGEE. CDR3 nucleotides: TGTGCCAGCAGTATTACAGGGAGCACAGATACGCAGTATTTT. As protein: CASSITGSTDTQYF.

This clone came up a few times. The chain is built from TRBV18 and TRBJ1-2; 7 bases map to TRBD1. CDR1 and CDR2 from the germline V gene are KGHSH and LQKENI. CDR3 length: 15 amino acids. J gave up 6 bases and V 3 bases, and 10 bases lay outside the gene matches. The CDR3 DNA follows: TGTGCCAGCTCACCTTCCGAGGGGGCGGTTGATGGCTACACCTTC. Amino acid sequence: CASSPSEGAVDGYTF.

This clone occurred a few times. CDR3 bases: TGTGCCAGTAGTATATTGGGCGCCGGGAACACTGAAGCTTTCTTT. Translated: CASSILGAGNTEAFF. The chain employs TRBV19 and TRBJ1-1; D is unclear. The V end lost 2 bases, the J end lost 1 base, and 11 bases lay between the germline ends. The CDR3 has 15 amino acids. The V gene's germline CDR1 is LNHDA and CDR2 SQIVND (reference sequence).

The chain's CDR3 is CASSSDSASGGYTF. In nucleotides, the CDR3 is TGTGCCAGCAGTTCTGACAGCGCCTCGGGTGGCTACACCTTC. This chain uses TRBV27 with TRBJ1-2; tentatively, D is TRBD1 (5 bases). Deletions cut 4 bases from V and 7 bases from J, with 16 bases between. CDR1 and CDR2 from the germline V gene are MNHEY and SMNVEV (reference sequence). CDR3 length equals 14 residues.

This clone was seen a handful of times. This chain uses TRBV5-1 with TRBJ2-1; D is uncertain. CDR3 length equals 15 residues. Trimming took 1 base from V and 4 from J, leaving 12 bases between them. In germline, CDR1 is SGHRS, CDR2 YFSETQ. CDR3: CASSLLQADYNEQFF. The DNA for the CDR3 is TGCGCCAGCAGCTTGTTGCAGGCCGATTACAATGAGCAGTTCTTC.

The chain links TRBV11-3 to TRBJ2-2; D uncertain. V dropped 0 bases and J dropped 2 bases, with 7 bases sitting between them. CDR1 is SGHNT, CDR2 YENEEA, per germline. The CDR3 spans 15 residues. CDR3 loop: CASSLDSLNTGELFF. Written as DNA, the CDR3 is TGTGCCAGCAGCTTAGATTCACTTAACACCGGGGAGCTGTTTTTT.

This clone was counted only a few times. The chain joins TRBV11-2 to TRBJ2-1, with 10 bases identical to TRBD2. CDR1 SGHAT and CDR2 FQNNGV come from the germline V gene. CDR3 size: 15 residues. The V gene end was trimmed by 5 bases and the J gene end by 7 bases; junction bases not matched to a gene: 8. CDR3 in DNA: TGTGCCAGCAGCCCAGGGACTAGCGACAGAAATGAGCAGTTCTTC. This codes for CASSPGTSDRNEQFF.

This chain uses TRBV28 with TRBJ2-1; no firm D call. Per germline, CDR1 MDHEN and CDR2 SYDVKM. The V gene lost 5 bases and the J gene lost 9 bases, with 11 bases spanning the gap. This CDR3 has 12 residues. The CDR3 protein is CASSRPSGEQFF. In nucleotides, the CDR3 is TGTGCCAGCAGTCGTCCTTCAGGTGAGCAGTTCTTC.

By its share, this clone is medium-sized (0.01 to 0.1%). Different DNA sequences within this sample yield the same CDR3. J is TRBJ1-3 and V is TRBV4-1; no clear D gene. This CDR3 contains 14 residues. V was clipped by 1 base and J by 4 bases, with 8 bases between them. Germline V gene lookup returns CDR1 MGHRA and CDR2 YSYEKL. CDR3 bases: TGCGCCAGCAGCCAAGGACACTCGGGAAACACCATATATTTT. Protein product: CASSQGHSGNTIYF.

This clone was counted a few times. The chain has TRBV5-1 and TRBJ1-2; 10 bases map to TRBD1. The J segment lost 3 bases and the V segment lost 3 bases, leaving 5 bases of the junction unmatched. The germline V gene has CDR1 SGHRS and CDR2 YFSETQ. The CDR3 has 15 residues. CDR3 in amino acids: CASSWETGGDYGYTF. CDR3 coding DNA: TGCGCCAGCAGCTGGGAGACAGGGGGCGACTATGGCTACACCTTC.

The sample holds a few counts of this clone. The rearrangement joins TRBV28 to TRBJ2-6; D is unclear. V shed 5 bases and J shed 0 bases, with 5 bases lying between them. The CDR3 has 14 amino acids. Germline V CDR1 and CDR2: MDHEN, SYDVKM. The CDR3 bases are TGTGCCAGCAGTCCCCACTCTGGGGCCAACGTCCTGACTTTC. This gives the protein CASSPHSGANVLTF.

The chain employs TRBV5-4 and TRBJ2-3; 7 bases align to TRBD2. Per the germline V gene, CDR1 is SGHNT and CDR2 is YYREEE (reference sequence). V trimming: 4 bases; J trimming: 3 bases; junction bases outside the gene matches: 11. The CDR3 has 16 amino acids. The CDR3 sequence is CASSPPSGGGTDTQYF. DNA for the CDR3: TGTGCCAGCAGCCCTCCGTCTGGGGGAGGGACAGATACGCAGTATTTT. Supplemented by reference TRBV5-4 and TRBJ2-3, the full variable domain reads ETGVTQSPTHLIKTRGQQVTLRCSSQSGHNTVSWYQQALGQGPQFIFQYYREEENGRGNFPPRFSGLQFPNYSSELNVNALELDDSALYLCASSPPSGGGTDTQYFGPGTRLTVL.

This clone has just a few counts. The rearrangement uses TRBV5-1 and TRBJ2-2; a weak D match, TRBD2 (5 bases). The CDR3 runs to 16 residues. V lost 0 bases to trimming and J lost 4 bases, with 13 bases between them. Per germline, CDR1 SGHRS and CDR2 YFSETQ. DNA for the CDR3: TGCGCCAGCAGCTTGGGTCAGCTAGCAGGCACCGGGGAGCTGTTTTTT. This sequence encodes CASSLGQLAGTGELFF.

The rearrangement links TRBV10-1 to TRBJ2-1; TRBD2 agrees at 7 bases. The CDR3 spans 15 residues. V was pared by 1 base and J by 7 bases, with 7 bases of the junction left unmatched. Germline CDR1 is WNHNN and CDR2 is SYGVQD (reference sequence). CDR3 in DNA: TGCGCCAGCAGTGAGTACGCGGGAGTAGCAAATGAGCAGTTCTTC. Protein sequence: CASSEYAGVANEQFF.

This clone appeared a few times. The chain is built from TRBV27 and TRBJ2-1; TRBD2 matches at 8 bases. The germline CDR1 and CDR2 sequences are MNHEY and SMNVEV (reference sequence). The CDR3 runs to 15 residues. V lost 6 bases to trimming and J lost 4 bases; unmatched junction nucleotides: 8. For the CDR3, the DNA is TGTGCCAGCAGACTAGCGGAGGCTTCTTACAATGAGCAGTTCTTC. Translated, it gives CASRLAEASYNEQFF.

This clone was detected only a few times. This chain connects TRBV2 to TRBJ1-5, with 9 nucleotides matching TRBD1. The CDR3 totals 16 residues. CDR1 and CDR2 from the germline V gene are SNHLY and FYNNEI. V was pared by 5 bases and J by 8 bases, with 13 bases of the junction left unmatched. The CDR3 coding sequence is TGTGCCAGCAGTCCACAGGGGGCTGGGAGAGGGGAGCCCCAGCATTTT. Encoded protein: CASSPQGAGRGEPQHF.

V and J are TRBV30 and TRBJ2-7; the D gene is possibly TRBD1 (5 bases). Germline CDR1 is GTSNPN and CDR2 is SVGIG (reference sequence). Trimming removed 5 bases from V and 6 bases from J, with 11 bases in between. The length of the CDR3 is 11 residues. The chain's CDR3 is CAWGSDIEQYF. The CDR3 bases are TGTGCCTGGGGATCGGACATCGAGCAGTACTTC.

This clone occurred a few times. The chain links TRBV7-3 to TRBJ2-1, with TRBD1 identical over 10 bases. With V trimmed by 4 bases and J by 10 bases, 7 bases remained unmatched. CDR1 is SGHTA and CDR2 is FQGTGA in the germline V gene. This CDR3 is 14 amino acids long. The DNA for the CDR3 is TGTGCCAGCAGCTCACTAGGGACAGGGGACGAGCAGTTCTTC. Its translation is CASSSLGTGDEQFF.

The V and J genes are TRBV5-1 and TRBJ2-2; D perhaps matches TRBD1 (5 bases). V lost 5 bases to trimming and J lost 0 bases, with 11 bases between them. Germline V gene data show CDR1 as SGHRS and CDR2 as YFSETQ. The CDR3 runs to 15 residues. CDR3 bases: TGCGCCAGCAGTGTGGACACTTCGAACACCGGGGAGCTGTTTTTT. Amino acids: CASSVDTSNTGELFF.

This clone was detected only a few times. The chain is built from TRBV5-1 and TRBJ1-2; D unresolved. The germline gives CDR1 SGHRS, CDR2 YFSETQ. This CDR3 has 14 residues. The V and J ends lost 1 base and 3 bases respectively, with 10 bases between them. The CDR3 here is CASSLIPGDYGYTF. The CDR3, as DNA: TGCGCCAGCAGCTTGATCCCGGGTGACTATGGCTACACCTTC. Variable domain in full (rest from reference TRBV5-1 and TRBJ1-2): KAGVTQTPRYLIKTRGQQVTLSCSPISGHRSVSWYQQTPGQGLQFLFEYFSETQRNKGNFPGRFSGRQFSNSRSEMNVSTLELGDSALYLCASSLIPGDYGYTFGSGTRLTVV.

This clone turned up a few times. CDR3 sequence: CSAARGMNTGELFF. Here the CDR3 DNA reads TGCAGCGCCGCCAGGGGTATGAACACCGGGGAGCTGTTTTTT. V is TRBV29-1 and J is TRBJ2-2, with D perhaps TRBD1 (6 bases). V was shortened by 7 bases and J by 1 base, with 13 bases between the two germline ends. Germline V gene lookup returns CDR1 SQVTM and CDR2 ANQGSEA. This CDR3 spans 14 amino acids.

This clone was seen at least ten times. This CDR3 is CASSLESGHSTDTQYF. The CDR3 DNA reads TGTGCCAGCAGCTTAGAATCGGGACATAGCACAGATACGCAGTATTTT. The chain recombines TRBV11-2 with TRBJ2-3; D perhaps matches TRBD1 (6 bases). V lost 0 bases to trimming and J lost 0 bases, with 10 bases between them. The germline gives CDR1 SGHAT, CDR2 FQNNGV. The CDR3 runs to 16 residues.